This TCR beta chain was retrieved from a study of OX40 agonist ivuxolimab in advanced cancers. On the study more broadly: Patients were treated with intravenous ivuxolimab, dosed at 0.01 to 10 mg/kg and infused every 2 weeks. Study results and limitations: The investigators did not determine what antigen specificity the expanded peripheral T cells had.

The assay was immunoSEQ multiplex PCR, and TCRdb's table has in-frame clones only and misses some. The table records about 67,000 clones, 91% of them present only once. Of note for this clone: Its matching antigen is unknown.

Trimming left V 5 bases short and J 3 bases short, with 17 bases between. The CDR3 is 16 residues long. This chain joins TRBV23-1 and TRBJ1-3; D ambiguous. TRBV23-1 is an ORF, with its function uncertain. This TCR derives from an adult with an advanced solid tumor such as melanoma, head and neck, liver or kidney cancer. Source: CD4+ or CD8+ T cells sorted from blood, taken in a trial of the OX40 agonist ivuxolimab. The CDR3 spells CASSATRERHGNTIYF. The CDR3 DNA reads as TGCGCCAGCAGTGCCACGAGGGAACGACATGGAAACACCATATATTTT.